The 21 T cell receptor beta chains presented below share a single source sample, sequenced in a study of response to subunit inactivated influenza vaccine. MiXCR was run by TCRdb on the RT-PCR reads, yielding one entry per CDR3 protein. Among about 800,000 distinct CDR3 sequences, 21% were seen once, and the ten largest hold around 9.6%. The sample here was PBMCs from blood, taken more than 4 days after vaccination. The receptor set was obtained from a middle-aged man who received an inactivated influenza vaccine.

This clonotype has more than one count but fewer than ten. The chain carries TRBV7-9 and TRBJ2-7, with 12 bases that match TRBD2. The ends lost 4 bases at V and 5 bases at J; junction bases unmatched: 6. The V gene's germline CDR1 is SEHNR and CDR2 FQNEAQ (reference sequence). The CDR3 has 15 amino acids. CDR3 nucleotide sequence: TGTGCCAGCAGCTCGAGTACTAGCGGGAGGAACGAGCAGTACTTC. It encodes CASSSSTSGRNEQYF.

The J gene is TRBJ2-3, the V gene TRBV4-3, with D perhaps TRBD2 (6 bases). V was shortened by 3 bases and J by 7 bases, with 17 bases between the two germline ends. The length of the CDR3 is 15 residues. The germline V gene encodes CDR1 LGHNA and CDR2 YSLEER. The CDR3 bases are TGCGCCAGCAGCCAGGCAGACCAGGGAGGATATACGCAGTATTTT. The encoded protein is CASSQADQGGYTQYF.

This clonotype was counted at least ten times. The J gene is TRBJ1-5, the V gene TRBV10-3; the D gene is possibly TRBD1 (6 bases). V lost 3 bases, J lost 7 bases, and 13 bases lay in between. The germline gives CDR1 ENHRY, CDR2 SYGVKD. The CDR3 is 14 residues long. The CDR3 coding sequence is TGTGCCATCAGTGAAACAGGGTTAGGGCAGCCCCAGCATTTT. Translated: CAISETGLGQPQHF.

This chain joins TRBV11-2 and TRBJ2-1, with a possible D match to TRBD2 (7 bases). V lost 6 bases, J lost 5 bases, and 17 bases lay in between. CDR1 and CDR2 (germline): SGHAT, FQNNGV. The CDR3 contains 15 residues. The CDR3 is CASSLPAGANNEQFF. The CDR3 nucleotides read TGTGCCAGCAGTCTCCCTGCGGGGGCAAACAATGAGCAGTTCTTC.

In this sample, this clonotype turned up a few times. The V and J genes are TRBV24-1 and TRBJ2-1, with 15 bases lining up with TRBD2. V trimming: 3 bases; J trimming: 9 bases; junction bases outside the gene matches: 8. Germline CDR1 KGHDR, CDR2 SFDVKD. The CDR3 has 17 amino acids. The DNA for the CDR3 is TGTGCCACCAGTGATGCACCCGGGACTAGCGGGAGGTTTGAGCAGTTCTTC. This gives the protein CATSDAPGTSGRFEQFF.

The genes are TRBV24-1 and TRBJ1-2; D call uncertain. V was trimmed by 1 base and J by 0 bases, leaving 5 bases between them. This CDR3 region has 14 residues. Germline CDR1 and CDR2: KGHDR and SFDVKD. The CDR3, as DNA: TGTGCCACCAGTGATTTTCAGACTAACTATGGCTACACCTTC. It yields the protein CATSDFQTNYGYTF.

This clonotype was counted a few times. The chain is built from TRBV6-2 or TRBV6-3 and TRBJ1-2; D call uncertain. This CDR3 has 13 residues. Trimming removed 2 bases at V and 2 bases at J, with 6 bases between. Germline V gene sequence: CDR1 MNHEY, CDR2 SVGEGT. This CDR3 reads CASSYVQNYGYTF. The CDR3, as DNA: TGTGCCAGCAGTTACGTACAGAACTATGGCTACACCTTC.

The J gene is TRBJ1-2, the V gene TRBV4-3, with 8 positions matching TRBD1. CDR1 and CDR2 (germline): LGHNA, YSLEER. The CDR3 sequence is 15 residues long. The trim removed 1 base at V and 7 bases at J, leaving 8 bases unmatched. This chain's CDR3 is CASSQGRQGSGGYTF. In nucleotides, the CDR3 is TGCGCCAGCAGCCAAGGCCGACAGGGGAGTGGTGGCTACACCTTC.

The chain couples TRBV13 to TRBJ2-1; 9 nucleotides match TRBD2. From germline, CDR1 is PRHDT and CDR2 FYEKMQ (reference sequence). With V trimmed by 4 bases and J by 6 bases, 7 bases remained unmatched. The CDR3 length is 15 residues. The DNA of the CDR3 is TGTGCCAGCAGCTACCCAGCGGGGGGTAGCAATGAGCAGTTCTTC. Encoded protein: CASSYPAGGSNEQFF.

This clonotype was recorded a few times. This sequence joins TRBV20-1 and TRBJ2-1; 9 bases are a match to TRBD1. Germline V gene sequence: CDR1 DFQATT, CDR2 SNEGSKA (reference sequence). The CDR3 is 13 amino acids. With V trimmed by 5 bases and J by 5 bases, 4 bases remained unmatched. The chain's CDR3 is CSAGDRAHNEQFF. The CDR3 DNA reads TGCAGTGCTGGGGACAGGGCCCACAATGAGCAGTTCTTC.

The rearrangement uses TRBV5-5 and TRBJ1-5, with unresolved D. Germline CDR1 SGHKS, CDR2 YYEKEE (reference sequence). The CDR3 has 13 amino acids. V was clipped by 4 bases and J by 4 bases, with 9 bases between them. In DNA, the CDR3 is TGTGCCAGCAGCGAGGACGGAAATCAGCCCCAGCATTTT. This translates into CASSEDGNQPQHF. The full variable domain, completed using reference TRBV5-5 and TRBJ1-5, is DAGVTQSPTHLIKTRGQQVTLRCSPISGHKSVSWYQQVLGQGPQFIFQYYEKEERGRGNFPDRFSARQFPNYSSELNVNALLLGDSALYLCASSEDGNQPQHFGDGTRLSIL.

The V call is TRBV27, the J call TRBJ1-2; 9 bases align to TRBD1. V gave up 6 bases and J gave up 6 bases; unmatched junction bases: 14. CDR1 and CDR2 (germline): MNHEY, SMNVEV (reference sequence). This CDR3 has 16 amino acids. The CDR3 DNA reads TGTGCCAGCAGCCGCAAACCGGGACAGGGTTTGAATGGCTACACCTTC. This sequence encodes CASSRKPGQGLNGYTF.

There are a few counts of this clonotype. The chain carries TRBV9 and TRBJ1-1, with TRBD1 matching 8 bases. J was trimmed by 5 bases and V by 0 bases; bases with no gene match: 9. The CDR3 length is 16 residues. From germline, CDR1 is SGDLS and CDR2 YYNGEE. The CDR3 DNA reads TGTGCCAGCAGCGTAGATATTCGTGACAGGGGAACTGAAGCTTTCTTT. Its protein product is CASSVDIRDRGTEAFF.

The chain couples TRBV7-6 to TRBJ2-5; 15 bases are shared with TRBD2. The J segment lost 2 bases and the V segment lost 5 bases, leaving 9 bases of the junction unmatched. The CDR3 runs 18 residues. Germline CDR1 SGHVS, CDR2 FNYEAQ. CDR3 region: CASSPRTSGRAPQETQYF. The CDR3 bases are TGTGCCAGCAGCCCCCGGACTAGCGGGAGGGCCCCGCAAGAGACCCAGTACTTC.

V and J are TRBV11-2 and TRBJ2-1, with 11 bases aligning to TRBD1. The CDR3 consists of 15 residues. Germline CDR1 reads SGHAT; CDR2 reads FQNNGV. Losses at the gene ends were 7 bases for V and 2 bases for J; bases not matched to a gene: 4. CDR3 nucleotides: TGTGCCAGCACCAGGGGACAGGGGGCCTACAATGAGCAGTTCTTC. Protein product: CASTRGQGAYNEQFF.

The rearrangement joins TRBV20-1 to TRBJ2-2, with 7 bases that match TRBD2. CDR3 size: 14 residues. Germline assignment: CDR1 DFQATT and CDR2 SNEGSKA (reference sequence). The V gene end was trimmed by 1 base and the J gene end by 3 bases; junction bases not matched to a gene: 2. CDR3 bases: TGCAGTGCTAGAGGTAGCGGGCACACCGGGGAGCTGTTTTTT. This sequence encodes CSARGSGHTGELFF.

This clonotype appeared a few times. The gene calls are TRBV12-3 or TRBV12-4 and TRBJ1-2; the match to TRBD1 covers 9 bases. The CDR3 has 15 residues. The ends lost 4 bases at V and 7 bases at J; junction bases unmatched: 10. The CDR3 loop is CASSSPGQGIGGYTF. In DNA, the CDR3 is TGTGCCAGCAGTTCGCCGGGACAGGGAATAGGTGGCTACACCTTC.

This clonotype was found a few times. This chain joins TRBV4-3 and TRBJ2-1; 10 bases line up with TRBD2. This CDR3 region has 16 residues. V was pared by 1 base and J by 10 bases, with 10 bases of the junction left unmatched. CDR1 is LGHNA and CDR2 is YSLEER in the germline V gene. The CDR3 loop is CASSQVWLAGAAEQFF. CDR3 in DNA: TGCGCCAGCAGCCAAGTCTGGCTAGCGGGAGCCGCCGAGCAGTTCTTC.

This sequence joins TRBV12-3 or TRBV12-4 and TRBJ2-1, with D uncertain. The V end lost 6 bases, the J end lost 13 bases, and 19 bases lay between the germline ends. The CDR3 is made up of 13 amino acids. The CDR3 DNA sequence: TGTGCCAGCAGCAATTCTGGCCTAAGAGAACAGTTCTTC. Its protein product is CASSNSGLREQFF.

Points on this clonotype: Given a much more abundant clone one base away, this may be a read error. This chain links TRBV7-2 with TRBJ2-5; 13 bases are shared with TRBD2. This CDR3 contains 16 residues. CDR1 and CDR2 (germline): SGHTA, FQGNSA. Written as DNA, the CDR3 is TGTGCCAGCAGCTTAACTAGCGGGGGGGCCTTTGAGACCCAGTGCTTC. Protein: CASSLTSGGAFETQCF. Full variable domain (rest looked up from reference TRBV7-2 and TRBJ2-5): GAGVSQSPSNKVTEKGKDVELRCDPISGHTALYWYRQSLGQGLEFLIYFQGNSAPDKSGLPSDRFSAERTGGSVSTLTIQRTQQEDSAVYLCASSLTSGGAFETQCFGPGTRLLVL.

There are a few counts of this clonotype. The chain carries TRBV10-1 and TRBJ2-5; D remains unclear. The CDR3 is 12 amino acids. V lost 2 bases and J 12 bases, leaving 13 bases between the germline ends. The germline CDR1 and CDR2 sequences are WNHNN and SYGVQD (reference sequence). The CDR3 loop is CASSEERQPKYF. DNA for the CDR3: TGCGCCAGCAGTGAGGAAAGGCAACCCAAGTACTTC.